This T cell receptor (beta chain) derives from a study of cytomegalovirus exposure and HLA in healthy donors (dated by TCRdb to 2016 to 2017). With regard to the full study: In an earlier analysis of several hundred of the donors, 250 to 300 Gb of sequence data and about 110 million unique TCR beta sequences from about 180 million T cells were reported. Roughly 320 gigabases of sequencing data and 70 million to 95 million unique TCR sequences made up an early release that covered approximately 700 HLA-typed donors. Of the roughly 400 genotyped donors, approximately 81% were placed in the genetic ancestry cluster associated with self-reported Caucasian donors. The study aimed to test whether cataloging public T cell receptors could reveal signatures of past pathogen exposure. The study profiled the T cell repertoires of under 850 subjects by immunosequencing and related them to cytomegalovirus serostatus. In addition to the first cohort of 666 subjects, a separate validation cohort of approximately 120 different subjects was used. To predict cytomegalovirus infection status, the study combined high-throughput TCR immunosequencing, statistical association of individual TCRs with disease status, and machine learning. A later analysis re-examined previously published TCR beta repertoires from several hundred donors and added high-resolution HLA genotyping to investigate patterns of TCR occurrence. In the later analysis, no new phenotypic data were used to find candidate immune exposures; instead, reliance was placed on TCR beta sequences and their occurrence across donors. An earlier analysis of around 580 of the donors used high-throughput TCR beta sequencing to judge whether each TCR beta V gene segment behaved as functional or pseudogenic. Donor age, sex, ethnicity and CMV serostatus were compiled alongside the repertoire data. A later genetic analysis used genome-wide SNP genotypes for about 60% of the roughly 670 donors, treating that subset as a discovery cohort. Every repertoire in the discovery cohort had been generated on one and the same sequencing platform. Class I and class II HLA loci were covered by the typing at four-digit resolution. The number of donors typed differed by locus, with roughly 620-640 for A, B, C, DRB1 and DQB1, roughly 520 for DQA1, approximately 580 for DPA1, and 472 for DPB1. Four to six DR-DQ haplotypes were handled as single units for association and clustering, since linkage in the cohort was strong. On average, roughly 200,000 unique TCR beta nucleotide sequences were sequenced per donor among a few hundred genotyped donors of the cohort, with roughly 18% of those sequences being non-productive. General study outcomes and caveats: When HLA alleles, especially DR and DQ, strongly co-occurred, attributing TCR associations to individual alleles was difficult. A further reported finding was that TCR beta sequences accurately predicted the HLA-A and HLA-B alleles for most subjects in the first cohort. The earlier analysis of approximately 560 of the donors excluded roughly 17 rarely observed V segments, including chromosome 9 orphons, because counts were too low. Broadly in line with IMGT annotations, most TCR beta V segments showed up in productive rearrangements about 87% or about 30% of the time in an earlier analysis of 450 to 600 of the donors. CMV serostatus was the only immune exposure information available for the cohort. Correlated functional status among segregating V segments might reflect linkage disequilibrium, but an unknown experimental factor could not be ruled out. The presence/absence analyses assumed that sequencing depth was roughly uniform across donors, and that assumption may not be true. The study listed 164 TCR beta chains as associated with cytomegalovirus. Because the 87-base-pair reads could not distinguish some IMGT-functional V segments, including TRBV6-2 and TRBV6-3, those segments were excluded. Across donors, most TCR sequences were observed very rarely, whereas some public TCRs were present in many individuals. In a later analysis, several top co-occurrence clusters were reported to appear linked to parvovirus B19, influenza, CMV and Epstein-Barr virus. A later analysis found that most CMV-associated TCR beta chains appeared HLA-restricted, with HLA associations seemingly driven largely by CMV exposure. Cytomegalovirus status was reported to be diagnosed by the classifier with high specificity and sensitivity in both the original and validation cohorts. The authors suggested that the approach could potentially be generalized to other disease states and immunological phenotypes. According to a later analysis, TCR association rates differed among HLA loci, with DRB1 alleles showing the most associated TCRs and HLA-C alleles showing the fewest. In a later analysis, some 18,000 TCR beta sequences were associated with specific HLA alleles at a false discovery rate of 0.05. The sequencing pipeline was judged likely to have produced a cluster of highly shared sequence variants as a technical artifact. In a later analysis, HLA-associated TCR beta chains showed more clonal expansion and lower generation probabilities than non-associated chains that were equally common. A few of the identified cytomegalovirus-associated TCR beta chains were confirmed in vitro to be specific for cytomegalovirus antigens. In this cohort, only TCR beta chains were sequenced, and detectable features were limited by the absence of alpha or paired-chain data. A later genetic analysis associated a missense DCLRE1C variant with V-gene and J-gene trimming of TCR beta chains, and an independent cohort replicated the association. In a later genetic analysis, fewer N-insertions in productive TCRs were reported among donors in an Asian-associated ancestry cluster than the approximately 630-donor mean. Because HLA typing was unavailable for some donors at each locus, only the typed subset was used in association tests.

The cohort comprised 550 to 700 healthy bone marrow donors. All cohort members were sampled while nominally healthy, although unrecorded immune exposures were likely present. The donor was CMV seronegative and was included in the group of several hundred seronegative cohort members. Each donor provided a peripheral blood sample, and peripheral blood mononuclear cells were used for TCR beta sequencing. The Qiagen DNeasy Blood Extraction Kit was used to extract genomic DNA from the blood cell samples. This clone showed up just a few times. Its antigen remains undetermined. There are no base qualities to consult, and no much larger clone falls within one base. Preparation of the library involved the immunoSEQ multiplex PCR assay. The multiplex PCR relied on a mix of 60 forward primers for TCR Vbeta segments and 13 reverse primers for TCR Jbeta segments. A multiplex PCR assay on genomic DNA amplified the CDR3 region of rearranged TCR beta genes. Amplified TCR beta libraries were sequenced as 87-base-pair reads on the Illumina HiSeq System. In the original analysis: A later analysis tallied approximately 87 million unique TCR beta chains across the 666 repertoires, and approximately 9.9 million of those chains were shared by two or more donors. Raw reads were error-corrected and collapsed into unique sequences by a nearest-neighbor algorithm in which closely related sequences were merged to remove PCR and sequencing errors. To assign V, D and J gene segments, CDR3 sequences were aligned to IMGT reference sequences. For a sequence to be retained, at least a six-nucleotide match to both a V gene segment and a J gene segment was required. Rearrangements were classified as productive when the CDR3 lacked stop codons and remained in frame with V and J, and all other rearrangements were classified as non-productive. Following IMGT convention, CDR3 was defined as the stretch from the second conserved V-encoded cysteine up to the conserved J-encoded phenylalanine. The earlier analysis of about 590 of the donors excluded sequences that lacked an unambiguous match to a single V gene segment. An earlier analysis of about 590 of the donors classified V segments as functional when productive rearrangements were above 56.7% and as segregating when the standard deviation between donors was above 5%. A statistical classification framework was built for diagnosing cytomegalovirus status from the catalog of TCR beta chain sequences. In a later analysis, TCR nucleotide sequences were compared against IMGT/GENE-DB human TR gene sequences so that V and J genes could be assigned. The TCRdist pipeline was used in a later analysis to assign CDR3 sequences and most-parsimonious VDJ recombination scenarios. A later analysis defined each TCR beta chain by its CDR3 amino acid sequence plus V-gene family, and excluded reads lacking a unique V-gene family. In a later analysis, approximately 590 highly shared, low-generation-probability nucleotide sequences were removed to address suspected cross-contamination and a sequencing artifact. For each public chain, a later analysis derived a clonal expansion index from normalized ranks of inferred template counts within each repertoire. A later analysis computed generation probabilities with a VDJ recombination model fitted to out-of-frame rearrangements, and checked the results against IGoR. In a later analysis, hypergeometric tests were used to score TCR-TCR, TCR-HLA and TCR-CMV co-occurrence, with a repertoire-size bias correction applied to TCR pairs. In a later analysis, false discovery rates were estimated by permuting HLA or CMV assignments 20 times. In a later analysis, co-occurring TCRs were grouped using DBSCAN, with TCRdist sequence similarity added in when clustering inside HLA-allele-positive subsets. For co-occurrence clustering, repertoires with fewer than 30,000 or more than 120,000 public chains were excluded, along with four to six repertoires with anomalous nucleotide sharing. The clones in this table, taken by TCRdb from immuneACCESS, are in-frame only. Not every clone is retained; where verified, under half of the shortfall comes from an unresolved V gene, and the cause of the rest is unknown. V and J calls and clone size are those listed in that table; D and trimming were worked out from the DNA. The sample data list fewer than 200,000 clones, and 80% to 90% of these were observed just once. The ten largest clones capture around 0.8% of the sample.

Spanning cysteine to phenylalanine, the CDR3 consists of 15 amino acids. Left in the record is the CDR3 DNA by itself, 45 bases read in frame from the first base. CDR1 and CDR2 are drawn from the germline V gene: SGHTA, FQGNSA. The germline V and J ends show losses of 3 bases and 3 bases respectively, and no gene match explains 5 bases of the junction. The sequencing sample was made of PBMCs. The chain is assembled from TRBV7-2 and TRBJ1-1; 9 of the junction bases match TRBD1. The source of this sequence is a woman aged 18-29 years in good health and CMV-seronegative. The CDR3 region: CASSLDRGTDTEAFF. The DNA sequence is given as TGTGCCAGCAGCTTGGACAGGGGAACAGACACTGAAGCTTTCTTT.